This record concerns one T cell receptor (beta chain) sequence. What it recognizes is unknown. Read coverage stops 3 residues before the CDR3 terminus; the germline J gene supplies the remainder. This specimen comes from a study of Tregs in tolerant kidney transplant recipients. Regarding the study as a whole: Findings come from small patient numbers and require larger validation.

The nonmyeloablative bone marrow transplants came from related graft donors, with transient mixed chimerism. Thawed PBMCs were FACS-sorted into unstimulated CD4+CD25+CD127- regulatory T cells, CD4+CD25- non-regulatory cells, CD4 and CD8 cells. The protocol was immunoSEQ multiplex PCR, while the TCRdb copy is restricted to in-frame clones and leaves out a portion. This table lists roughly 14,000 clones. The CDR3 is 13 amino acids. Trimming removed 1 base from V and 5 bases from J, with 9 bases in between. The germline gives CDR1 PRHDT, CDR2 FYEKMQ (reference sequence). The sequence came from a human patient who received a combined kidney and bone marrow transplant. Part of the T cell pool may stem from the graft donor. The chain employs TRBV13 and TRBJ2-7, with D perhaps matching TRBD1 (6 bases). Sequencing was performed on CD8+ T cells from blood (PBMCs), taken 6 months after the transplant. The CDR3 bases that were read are TGTGCCAGCAGCTTAGAACAGGGCCACGAG. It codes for CASSLEQGHE. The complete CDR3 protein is CASSLEQGHEQYF.